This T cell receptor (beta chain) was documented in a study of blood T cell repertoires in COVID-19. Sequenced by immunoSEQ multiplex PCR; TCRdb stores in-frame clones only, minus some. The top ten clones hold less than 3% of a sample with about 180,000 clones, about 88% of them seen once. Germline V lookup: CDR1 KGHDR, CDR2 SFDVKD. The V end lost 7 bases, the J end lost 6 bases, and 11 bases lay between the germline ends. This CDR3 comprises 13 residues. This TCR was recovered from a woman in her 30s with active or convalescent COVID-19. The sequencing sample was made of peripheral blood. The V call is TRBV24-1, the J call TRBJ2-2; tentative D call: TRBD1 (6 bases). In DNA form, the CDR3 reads TGTGCCACCAGCGCCCACAGGGCCGGGGAGCTGTTTTTT. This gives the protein CATSAHRAGELFF.